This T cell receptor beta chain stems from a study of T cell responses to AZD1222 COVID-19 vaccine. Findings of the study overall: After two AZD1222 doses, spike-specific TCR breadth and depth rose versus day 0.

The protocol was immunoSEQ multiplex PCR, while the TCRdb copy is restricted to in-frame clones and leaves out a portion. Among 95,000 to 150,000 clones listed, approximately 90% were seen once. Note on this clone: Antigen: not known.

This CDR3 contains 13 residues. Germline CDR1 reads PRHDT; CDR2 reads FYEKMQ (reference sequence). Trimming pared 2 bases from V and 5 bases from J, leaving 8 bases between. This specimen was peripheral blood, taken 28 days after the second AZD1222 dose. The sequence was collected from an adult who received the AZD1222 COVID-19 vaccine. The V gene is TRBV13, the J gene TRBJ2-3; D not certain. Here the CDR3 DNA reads TGTGCCAGCAGCTTACGGCGAGGAGATACGCAGTATTTT. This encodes CASSLRRGDTQYF.